This entry describes one T cell receptor beta chain. Its target is unknown. This sample stems from a study of T cell responses to AZD1222 COVID-19 vaccine. Study findings and constraints: Vaccine-associated CD4 TCRs ranged over spike, dominating at 160-218 and 743-854. Clonal diversity may have been underestimated in mostly white British donors.

Repertoires were generated with immunoSEQ multiplex PCR, while TCRdb's copy carries only in-frame clones and drops some. The top ten hold 1.5% to 2% of the sample, which has 130,000 or so clones, approximately 91% seen once. V shed 0 bases and J shed 3 bases, with 12 bases lying between them. CDR3 length equals 16 residues. Germline CDR1 is SGHDT and CDR2 is YYEEEE. Second-dose intervals of approximately 4 or approximately 12 weeks were pooled. Sequenced here: peripheral blood, sampled 28 days after the second AZD1222 dose. The receptor comes from an adult who received the AZD1222 COVID-19 vaccine. The genes are TRBV5-6 and TRBJ2-2; D perhaps matches TRBD1 (5 bases). The CDR3 protein is CASSLAQGVDTGELFF. The DNA for the CDR3 is TGTGCCAGCAGCTTGGCCCAGGGCGTGGACACCGGGGAGCTGTTTTTT.